This T cell receptor (beta chain) is drawn from a study of blood T cell repertoires in COVID-19. The CDR3 runs to 17 residues. The V and J ends lost 5 bases and 4 bases respectively, with 24 bases between them. Germline CDR1 MNHEY, CDR2 SVGEGT. Here immunoSEQ multiplex PCR was the method, and the copy in TCRdb shows in-frame clones only, minus some. This sample yields tens of thousands of clones, of which about 90% are seen a single time; 6.7% belongs to the top ten. The clonotype comes from a man aged 18 to 29 with COVID-19, enrolled during active disease. Sample: peripheral blood. The gene calls are TRBV6-2 or TRBV6-3 and TRBJ2-7; tentatively, D is TRBD2 (7 bases). CDR3 in amino acids: CASSPRRGAGASYEQYF. The CDR3 coding sequence is TGTGCCAGCAGTCCCCGTCGTGGGGCGGGGGCTTCGTACGAGCAGTACTTC.